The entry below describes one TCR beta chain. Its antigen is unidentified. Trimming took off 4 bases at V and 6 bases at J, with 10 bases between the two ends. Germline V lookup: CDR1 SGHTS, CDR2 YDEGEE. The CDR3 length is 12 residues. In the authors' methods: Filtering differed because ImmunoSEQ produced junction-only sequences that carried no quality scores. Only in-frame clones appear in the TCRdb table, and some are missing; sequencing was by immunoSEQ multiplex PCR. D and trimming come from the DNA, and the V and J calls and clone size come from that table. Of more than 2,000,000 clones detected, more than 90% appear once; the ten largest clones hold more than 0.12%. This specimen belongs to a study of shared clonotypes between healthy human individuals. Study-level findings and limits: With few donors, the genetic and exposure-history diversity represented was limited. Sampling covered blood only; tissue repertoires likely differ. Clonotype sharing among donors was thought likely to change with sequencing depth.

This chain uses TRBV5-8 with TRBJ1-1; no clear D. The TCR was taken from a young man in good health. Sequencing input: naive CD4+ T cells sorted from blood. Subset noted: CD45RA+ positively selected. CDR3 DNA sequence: TGTGCCAGCAGCCTGACCCAGGCTGAAGCTTTCTTT. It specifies CASSLTQAEAFF.